The entry below describes one T cell receptor beta chain. Its matching antigen is unknown. The data belong to a study of T cell responses to AZD1222 COVID-19 vaccine. Study results and caveats: It was only 6 or 7 AZD1222 recipients who were seropositive at baseline. With two AZD1222 doses given, Spike-specific TCR breadth and depth both rose. CD4 TCRs associated with vaccination spanned spike, dominating at 160-218 and 743-854. Most donors were white British, females outnumbered males, and clonal diversity was possibly underestimated.

Generated by immunoSEQ multiplex PCR, the TCRdb table keeps only in-frame clones and is missing some. The repertoire includes about 120,000 clones, about 90% of them detected once, and around 4.5% sits in the top ten. The CDR3 runs to 13 residues. CDR1 is MNHEY, CDR2 SVGAGI, per germline. V dropped 10 bases and J dropped 2 bases, with 15 bases sitting between them. The rearrangement joins TRBV6-5 to TRBJ2-7; TRBD1 is a possible D gene (5 bases). The clonotype comes from an adult in good health. The input for sequencing was peripheral blood, taken on day 0 of MenACWY control vaccination. The CDR3 DNA reads TGTGCCACCAGGGCTCTAGGGGCCTACGAGCAGTACTTC. This encodes CATRALGAYEQYF.